Below are 27 T cell receptor beta chains sequenced from a single sample in a study of response to subunit inactivated influenza vaccine. TCRdb ran MiXCR on the RT-PCR reads and lists one entry per CDR3 protein. Here the sample spans approximately 520,000 distinct CDR3 sequences, more than 15% being singletons. The input for sequencing was CD4+ T cells sorted from PBMCs, taken roughly 24 months after vaccination. The origin of the receptors is a man in his fifties or sixties who received an inactivated influenza vaccine.

The chain joins TRBV20-1 to TRBJ1-1, with D tentatively TRBD1 (5 bases). The CDR3 totals 11 residues. Germline lookup yields CDR1 DFQATT and CDR2 SNEGSKA (reference sequence). V was pared by 7 bases and J by 1 base, with 7 bases between. CDR3 DNA sequence: TGCAGTGAGGACACGAACACTGAAGCTTTCTTT. Its protein product is CSEDTNTEAFF.

This clonotype occurred a few times. The rearrangement joins TRBV12-3 or TRBV12-4 to TRBJ2-5; 8 positions match TRBD1. CDR3 length equals 13 residues. Losses at the gene ends were 6 bases for V and 5 bases for J; bases not matched to a gene: 5. The CDR3 here is CASSRDRLETQYF. The CDR3 nucleotides are TGTGCCAGCAGCCGGGACAGGCTCGAGACCCAGTACTTC.

The V call is TRBV6-5, the J call TRBJ1-5, with TRBD1 as a possible D gene (6 bases). Germline CDR1 reads MNHEY; CDR2 reads SVGAGI. The V gene lost 7 bases and the J gene lost 3 bases, with 13 bases spanning the gap. This CDR3 spans 14 amino acids. The CDR3 loop reads CASTLGANNQPQHF. For the CDR3, the DNA is TGTGCCAGCACTTTGGGGGCAAACAATCAGCCCCAGCATTTT.

This clonotype was detected only a few times. The chain has TRBV6-2 or TRBV6-3 and TRBJ1-1, with D unresolved. This CDR3 contains 14 residues. Germline V gene data show CDR1 as MNHEY and CDR2 as SVGEGT. Between the trimmed V and J ends, which lost 3 bases and 4 bases, there was a span of 12 bases. CDR3 region: CASSYGEVGTEAFF. CDR3 DNA sequence: TGTGCCAGCAGTTATGGGGAGGTGGGCACTGAAGCTTTCTTT.

This clonotype was observed a handful of times. V gene TRBV28 combines with J gene TRBJ2-2; TRBD1 might be the D (6 bases). Trimming stripped 5 bases from V and 7 bases from J, with 11 bases between. This CDR3 is built from 13 residues. Germline CDR1 MDHEN, CDR2 SYDVKM. CDR3 sequence (DNA): TGTGCCAGCAGTCAACAGGGCCACGGGGAGCTGTTTTTT. This gives the protein CASSQQGHGELFF.

This chain links TRBV29-1 with TRBJ2-1, with D uncertain. Germline V lookup: CDR1 SQVTM, CDR2 ANQGSEA. The CDR3 spans 13 residues. V shed 6 bases and J shed 7 bases, with 16 bases lying between them. CDR3 sequence: CSVVGRVMNEQFF. Here the CDR3 DNA reads TGCAGCGTGGTAGGCCGAGTCATGAATGAGCAGTTCTTC.

This rearrangement joins TRBV12-3 or TRBV12-4 to TRBJ2-3; 9 positions agree with TRBD2. The J segment lost 1 base and the V segment lost 5 bases, leaving 10 bases of the junction unmatched. The CDR3 sequence is 17 residues long. CDR3 DNA sequence: TGTGCCAGCAGTCCCCGAGGATTAGCGGGGGGCACAGATACGCAGTATTTT. This translates into CASSPRGLAGGTDTQYF.

This rearrangement joins TRBV29-1 to TRBJ1-1, with D hard to call. CDR1 SQVTM and CDR2 ANQGSEA come from the germline V gene. Between the trimmed V and J ends, which lost 5 bases and 0 bases, there was a span of 7 bases. The CDR3 totals 12 residues. The CDR3 here is CSVSQLNTEAFF. The DNA for the CDR3 is TGCAGCGTTAGCCAGTTGAACACTGAAGCTTTCTTT.

This clonotype was observed a handful of times. The chain combines TRBV12-3 or TRBV12-4 with TRBJ2-2, with 7 bases aligning to TRBD1. This CDR3 comprises 14 residues. The V segment lost 6 bases and the J segment 5 bases; nucleotides outside the gene matches: 6. CDR3 in DNA: TGTGCCAGCAGACCAACAGGGGAGACCGGGGAGCTGTTTTTT. It yields the protein CASRPTGETGELFF.

The table lists this clonotype with a few counts. The chain recombines TRBV10-3 with TRBJ2-5; no reliable D call. The germline V gene encodes CDR1 ENHRY and CDR2 SYGVKD. This CDR3 has 13 amino acids. V shed 2 bases and J shed 3 bases, with 7 bases lying between them. CDR3 loop: CAISEAPEETQYF. CDR3 in DNA: TGTGCCATCAGTGAGGCCCCCGAAGAGACCCAGTACTTC.

V is TRBV4-2 and J is TRBJ1-1; the D gene is possibly TRBD1 (5 bases). Germline loops: CDR1 LGHNA, CDR2 YNFKEQ. Trimming stripped 3 bases from V and 1 base from J, with 12 bases between. This CDR3 is 15 amino acids long. CDR3 in DNA: TGTGCCAGCAGCCATGTCTACGGGGGGAACACTGAAGCTTTCTTT. Residues: CASSHVYGGNTEAFF.

The chain carries TRBV10-3 and TRBJ1-1, with TRBD1 matching over 8 bases. The germline V gene encodes CDR1 ENHRY and CDR2 SYGVKD. Trimming took 7 bases from V and 2 from J; bases not matched to a gene: 3. The CDR3 length is 13 residues. DNA of the CDR3: TGTGCCATCAATGGACAGGGAAACACTGAAGCTTTCTTT. Amino acids: CAINGQGNTEAFF.

Only a few counts were recorded for this clonotype. The V gene is TRBV7-9, the J gene TRBJ2-7; 7 bases agree with TRBD1. This CDR3 is 13 amino acids long. CDR1 is SEHNR, CDR2 FQNEAQ, per germline (reference sequence). Unmatched junction bases numbered 8, after V lost 5 bases and J lost 7 bases. CDR3 region: CASSPGTVWEQYF. In nucleotides, the CDR3 is TGTGCCAGCAGCCCAGGGACAGTTTGGGAGCAGTACTTC.

This clonotype was counted a few times. The J gene is TRBJ2-3, the V gene TRBV12-3 or TRBV12-4; D gene unclear. Trimming pared 3 bases from V and 5 bases from J, leaving 15 bases between. CDR3 length equals 15 residues. CDR3 nucleotides: TGTGCCAGCAGTTTGAGAACGCGCCGAGGAGATACGCAGTATTTT. It is translated as CASSLRTRRGDTQYF.

The chain combines TRBV4-3 with TRBJ2-7; D is possibly TRBD1 or TRBD2 (5 bases each). Germline V gene sequence: CDR1 LGHNA, CDR2 YSLEER. V lost 0 bases to trimming and J lost 2 bases, with 11 bases between them. The CDR3 covers 15 residues. The DNA for the CDR3 is TGCGCCAGCAGCCAAGAAGGGACCCACCCCTACGAGCAGTACTTC. It yields the protein CASSQEGTHPYEQYF.

The table lists this clonotype with many counts. This chain uses TRBV12-3 or TRBV12-4 with TRBJ1-2; 8 nucleotides align to TRBD1. This CDR3 contains 16 residues. Trimming at V came to 2 bases and at J to 5 bases, leaving 10 bases not matched to a gene. The CDR3 nucleotides read TGTGCCAGCAGTTTATTACCCCAGACAGGGGATTATGGCTACACCTTC. Protein product: CASSLLPQTGDYGYTF.

CDR3 sequence: CASSFGQTFGEQYF. Here the CDR3 DNA reads TGCGCCAGCAGCTTTGGACAGACCTTTGGGGAGCAGTACTTC. The genes are TRBV5-1 and TRBJ2-7; tentatively, D is TRBD1 (6 bases). This CDR3 has 14 residues. V lost 2 bases and J 7 bases, leaving 16 bases between the germline ends. The germline V gene has CDR1 SGHRS and CDR2 YFSETQ.

This clonotype was counted at least ten times. The chain uses TRBV7-2 and TRBJ2-3, with TRBD1 matching over 7 bases. V dropped 5 bases and J dropped 1; count of bases not matched to a gene: 9. Germline CDR1 reads SGHTA; CDR2 reads FQGNSA. The CDR3 length is 16 residues. CDR3: CASSLHQGGGTDTQYF. The CDR3 DNA reads TGTGCCAGCAGCCTCCATCAAGGGGGCGGCACAGATACGCAGTATTTT.

In DNA form, the CDR3 reads TGCAGTGCTAGAGGGACAGAAAACACCGGGGAGCTGTTTTTT. Protein sequence: CSARGTENTGELFF. This chain connects TRBV20-1 to TRBJ2-2, with D maybe TRBD1 (6 bases). Per the germline V gene, CDR1 is DFQATT and CDR2 is SNEGSKA (reference sequence). The CDR3 length is 14 residues. The V end lost 1 base, the J end lost 2 bases, and 8 bases lay between the germline ends.

The chain is built from TRBV20-1 and TRBJ2-5; 7 nucleotides align to TRBD1. CDR3 size: 13 residues. Trimming removed 4 bases from V and 2 bases from J; junction bases left unmatched: 4. Per germline, CDR1 DFQATT and CDR2 SNEGSKA (reference sequence). CDR3 DNA sequence: TGCAGTGCTACAAAGGGACAGCAAGAGACCCAGTACTTC. Translated, it gives CSATKGQQETQYF.

The chain carries TRBV10-3 and TRBJ2-5, with D unclear. Trimming took off 0 bases at V and 2 bases at J, with 13 bases between the two ends. This CDR3 contains 16 residues. The germline V gene has CDR1 ENHRY and CDR2 SYGVKD. CDR3 residues: CAISESIFSSQETQYF. DNA of the CDR3: TGTGCCATCAGTGAGTCGATATTCTCCTCACAAGAGACCCAGTACTTC.

The CDR3 DNA sequence: TGTGCCAGCAGCGTCTCCACGACGAGCGAGACCCAGTACTTC. Encoded protein: CASSVSTTSETQYF. This chain links TRBV9 with TRBJ2-5; D is uncertain. This CDR3 is 14 amino acids long. CDR1 and CDR2 from the germline V gene are SGDLS and YYNGEE. The germline V and J ends were trimmed by 2 bases and 5 bases, with 13 bases remaining between them.

This clonotype was counted many times. Here the CDR3 reads CASSQDRGQFF. CDR3 DNA: TGTGCCAGCAGTCAAGACAGGGGGCAGTTCTTC. The V and J genes are TRBV12-3 or TRBV12-4 and TRBJ2-1; 8 bases agree with TRBD1. The trim removed 5 bases at V and 12 bases at J, leaving 3 bases unmatched. The CDR3 spans 11 residues.

This clonotype appeared a few times. The chain combines TRBV6-1 with TRBJ2-7; a weak D match, TRBD1 (6 bases). V was clipped by 5 bases and J by 6 bases, with 20 bases between them. The CDR3 contains 15 residues. The germline V gene encodes CDR1 MNHNS and CDR2 SASEGT. CDR3 residues: CASSPSLGTSAEQYF. CDR3 bases: TGTGCCAGCAGTCCCAGCTTAGGGACATCGGCCGAGCAGTACTTC.

The rearrangement uses TRBV20-1 and TRBJ2-7; 7 positions agree with TRBD1. The germline V gene encodes CDR1 DFQATT and CDR2 SNEGSKA (reference sequence). V was clipped by 6 bases and J by 3 bases; unmatched bases: 5. The CDR3 sequence is 12 residues long. The CDR3 loop is CSAERQGYEQYF. The CDR3 DNA reads TGCAGTGCGGAACGACAGGGCTACGAGCAGTACTTC.

The gene calls are TRBV4-1 and TRBJ1-4; possible D gene TRBD1, 5 bases. V was trimmed by 4 bases and J by 10 bases, leaving 16 bases between them. CDR1 and CDR2 (germline): MGHRA, YSYEKL. The CDR3 runs 14 residues. CDR3 sequence reads: CASSLRLEGRKLFF. The CDR3 DNA reads TGCGCCAGCAGCCTACGCCTTGAGGGGCGAAAACTGTTTTTT.

This clonotype has a count of ten or more. CDR3 coding DNA: TGTGCCAGCAGCCAAGATGTCTTCACAGATACGCAGTATTTT. Its protein product is CASSQDVFTDTQYF. The rearrangement joins TRBV4-2 to TRBJ2-3; D call uncertain. Germline CDR1 reads LGHNA; CDR2 reads YNFKEQ. There are 14 residues in the CDR3. Trimming cost V 0 bases and J 2 bases, with 6 bases left between them.